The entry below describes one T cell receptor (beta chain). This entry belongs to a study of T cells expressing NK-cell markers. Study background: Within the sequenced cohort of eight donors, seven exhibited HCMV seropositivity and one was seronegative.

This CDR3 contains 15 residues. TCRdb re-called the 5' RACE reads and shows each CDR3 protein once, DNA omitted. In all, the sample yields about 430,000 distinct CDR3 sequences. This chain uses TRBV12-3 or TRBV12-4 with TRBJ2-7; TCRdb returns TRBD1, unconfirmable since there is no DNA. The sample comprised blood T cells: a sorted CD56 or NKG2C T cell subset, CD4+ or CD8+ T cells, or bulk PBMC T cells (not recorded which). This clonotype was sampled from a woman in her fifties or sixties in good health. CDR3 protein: CASSPRGEFVYEQYF.